This section outlines one T cell receptor (beta chain) sequence together with its context. Its antigen target is currently unknown. It has no much larger one-base neighbor in the sample; base qualities were not kept. The Qiagen DNeasy kit was used to extract genomic DNA from unsorted PBMCs and from the negatively selected CD4+ and CD8+ fractions. TCR beta CDR3 regions were subjected to amplification by immunoSEQ multiplex PCR with primers that anneal to V and J segments. A synthetic immune receptor repertoire was used to minimize amplification bias, and any remaining bias was removed computationally after sequencing. The paper's processing steps were these. Custom Python scripts were used to quantify repertoire diversity as the Shannon entropy index. Unsorted, CD4+ and CD8+ repertoires were analyzed separately, except in combined analyses where CD4+ and CD8+ sequences were merged in silico. A clone counted as expanded when the clone's frequency after treatment rose at least 2-fold relative to C1D1, and clones undetected at baseline were given a pseudocount of 0.5. Clones with 0 or 1 copy at C1D1 were classified as singleton clones, and clones with 2 or more copies were classified as non-singleton clones. Clones expanded in unsorted samples were annotated as CD4+, CD8+ or unknown by matching protein sequences in sorted samples from the same patient. Wilcoxon tests on paired samples were used to test diversity changes from C1D1 to C4D1. Not all clones reach the TCRdb copy of this immuneACCESS table, which keeps in-frame sequences only. Checked studies attribute under half of the gap to unresolved V genes and leave the rest unexplained. The DNA was the basis for D and trimming; V, J and clone size are from that table. The sample records around 100,000 clones, approximately 90% of which are singletons. The ten most abundant clones make up under 3% of the sample.

From the cysteine through the phenylalanine, the CDR3 covers 15 amino acids. Solely the CDR3 DNA is kept, with 45 bases framed from the first base. As encoded in the germline V gene, CDR1 is MNHEY while CDR2 is SVGAGI. Here V drops 0 bases and J drops 4 bases, and the junction holds 3 bases not matched to any gene. This sample is drawn from a study of PD-1 blockade in classical Hodgkin lymphoma (dated by TCRdb to 2020 to 2021). Background for the entire study: Nivolumab dosing was 3 mg/kg intravenously every 2 weeks, continuing until either disease progression or unacceptable toxicity. A peripheral blood immune signature of response to PD-1 blockade in classical Hodgkin lymphoma was defined using TCR beta sequencing and CyTOF. Overall study results and their limits: Lower diversity was seen in patients whose nivolumab began less than 1 year after ASCT, and these patients were left out of later analyses so that immune reconstitution would not confound the results. The study covered only a single clinical trial cohort, and the causes of the repertoire differences, possibly disease activity or prior therapy, were still not defined. CD4+ but not CD8+ TCR diversity rose significantly by C4D1 (p=0.0027 vs p=0.16), most apparent in complete responders (p=0.02). Baseline TCR diversity was reported as lower in newly diagnosed patients than in healthy donors, and lower still in relapsed/refractory patients. Baseline diversity similar to that of newly diagnosed patients was observed in trial patients achieving complete response, whereas significantly lower diversity was observed in partial responders and progressors.

Reading the label with the study, this specimen's time point is: cycle 4 day 1 (C4D1), after 5 to 7 weeks of nivolumab. Relapse after autologous stem cell transplantation had occurred in all trial patients, and cohorts A, B and C were distinguished by prior brentuximab vedotin exposure. The trial cohort included around 56 patients with relapsed/refractory classical Hodgkin lymphoma, and each patient had a best overall response of complete response, partial response or progressive disease. Single-agent nivolumab was administered to trial patients in the multi-cohort phase II CheckMate 205 trial. An independent review committee assessed best overall response by applying the 2007 International Working Group response criteria. PBMCs from the trial were collected at three points: immediately before nivolumab initiation (C1D1), and during therapy at cycle 2 day 1 and cycle 4 day 1. Peripheral blood was collected in 8 mL Vacutainer Cell Preparation Tubes, from which PBMCs were isolated by centrifugation and then cryopreserved.

The sequence joins TRBV6-5 to TRBJ2-3, with TRBD2 identical over 8 junction bases. The sequence derives from a human donor with classical Hodgkin lymphoma. The sample was peripheral blood mononuclear cells (PBMCs), taken before the fourth cycle of nivolumab. The bases are TGTGCCAGCAGTTACTCTAGCGGGGTTCCAGATACGCAGTATTTT. The translation is CASSYSSGVPDTQYF.